This TCR beta chain was recovered during a study of cytomegalovirus exposure and HLA in healthy donors. The data were produced by immunoSEQ multiplex PCR, yet TCRdb's version contains in-frame clones alone and is incomplete. This table holds about 82,000 clones, around 92% found once. Only a few counts were recorded for this clone. Its antigen is undetermined. General observations from the study: The tendency of first-cohort TCR clusters to co-occur in the roughly 120 validation repertoires was identified by a subsequent analysis. Per published reports, the classifier diagnosed cytomegalovirus status with high specificity and sensitivity. Rare TCR sequences dominated, though some public TCRs recurred in many donors. Cytomegalovirus association was assigned to 170 or so TCR beta chains.

V was trimmed by 5 bases and J by 5 bases, leaving 15 bases between them. There are 14 residues in the CDR3. CDR1 is MNHEY and CDR2 is SVGAGI in the germline V gene. The clonotype originates from a man younger than 35 in good health and CMV-seronegative. The sequenced sample consisted of PBMCs. J is TRBJ1-2 and V is TRBV6-5, with D unresolved. The CDR3 coding sequence is TGTGCCAGCAGTGCCTCGCGGGCGCGGTATGGCTACACCTTC. It encodes CASSASRARYGYTF.